Below are 10 T cell receptor beta chains sequenced from a single sample in a study of CD8 T cell repertoires and HIV-1 epitope variants. Clones were sequenced by immunoSEQ multiplex PCR, and TCRdb holds only the in-frame ones, with some missing. The top ten hold 40% to 45% of the sample, which has roughly 6,000 clones, around three fifths seen once. No antigen has been identified for these receptors. The sequencing sample was made of cultured CD8+ T cells derived from PBMCs. These receptors all stem from a male donor with HIV.

The chain has TRBV5-6 and TRBJ1-1, with D tentatively TRBD1 (6 bases). V was trimmed by 5 bases and J by 5 bases, leaving 13 bases between them. This CDR3 is built from 13 residues. Germline CDR1 SGHDT, CDR2 YYEEEE. This CDR3 is CASREQGGTEAFF. The CDR3 nucleotides are TGTGCCAGCAGGGAGCAAGGGGGTACTGAAGCTTTCTTT.

The chain employs TRBV5-1 and TRBJ2-7; TRBD1 matches 7 bases. With V trimmed by 7 bases and J by 7 bases, 29 bases remained unmatched. The CDR3 has 19 residues. Germline CDR1 and CDR2: SGHRS and YFSETQ. The CDR3 spells CASPLQGQVKVGGPKEQYF. The CDR3 DNA is TGCGCCAGCCCCTTACAAGGACAGGTCAAGGTTGGCGGACCTAAAGAGCAGTACTTC.

The J gene is TRBJ1-5, the V gene TRBV5-1; tentative D call: TRBD1 (5 bases). Germline CDR1 is SGHRS and CDR2 is YFSETQ. V was pared by 3 bases and J by 3 bases, with 7 bases between. The CDR3 extends over 13 amino acids. Here the CDR3 reads CASSWGTNQPQHF. CDR3 in DNA: TGCGCCAGCAGCTGGGGGACCAATCAGCCCCAGCATTTT.

CDR3 DNA: TGCGCCAGCAGCCAGGGGGTAAACACCATATATTTT. It translates to CASSQGVNTIYF. The rearrangement joins TRBV4-3 to TRBJ1-3; TRBD1 might be the D (5 bases). The V end was cut by 3 bases, the J end by 6 bases, with 6 bases between. The germline CDR1 and CDR2 sequences are LGHNA and YSLEER. The CDR3 covers 12 residues.

The chain links TRBV28 to TRBJ1-6, with TRBD1 identical over 7 bases. V lost 8 bases to trimming and J lost 4 bases; unmatched junction nucleotides: 11. The CDR3 totals 16 residues. Germline V gene data show CDR1 as MDHEN and CDR2 as SYDVKM. The CDR3 DNA reads TGTGCCAGCTGCTCGAGGGGGGGACAGTATAATTCACCCCTCCACTTT. It encodes CASCSRGGQYNSPLHF.

Of note for this clone: An end of the junction does not agree with germline; a read error may underlie this. The chain has TRBV4-2 and TRBJ2-3; a possible D gene is TRBD2 (6 bases). The CDR3 runs 16 residues. Germline V gene data show CDR1 as LGHNA and CDR2 as YNFKEQ. The CDR3 DNA is TGTGCCAGCAGCCAAGATCTGGTTTTGAGCGGGTCAGATGGGGTATTT. The encoded protein is CASSQDLVLSGSDGVF.

The V and J genes are TRBV11-1 and TRBJ1-6; the D is unclear. This CDR3 spans 13 amino acids. With 4 bases removed from V and 13 bases from J, the gap between germline ends came to 14 bases. Germline assignment: CDR1 SGHAT and CDR2 FQDESV (reference sequence). The CDR3 protein is CASSSDGYRPLHF. As DNA, the CDR3 is TGTGCCAGCAGCTCGGACGGATATCGTCCCCTCCACTTT.

The V and J genes are TRBV28 and TRBJ2-1, with TRBD2 identical over 8 bases. V was pared by 3 bases and J by 9 bases, with 7 bases of the junction left unmatched. The V gene's germline CDR1 is MDHEN and CDR2 SYDVKM. CDR3 size: 14 residues. The CDR3 sequence: CASSFRVAGSEQFF. CDR3 in DNA: TGTGCCAGCAGTTTTAGGGTAGCGGGGAGTGAGCAGTTCTTC.

This clone was detected only once. This chain connects TRBV4-3 to TRBJ1-1, with D tentatively TRBD1 (6 bases). CDR1 is LGHNA, CDR2 YSLEER, per germline. This CDR3 has 18 amino acids. Trimming stripped 0 bases from V and 0 bases from J, with 17 bases between. CDR3 DNA sequence: TGCGCCAGCAGCCAAGATTGGCAGGGGCGCAATATGAACACTGAAGCTTTCTTT. As protein: CASSQDWQGRNMNTEAFF.

A few counts support this clone. The V gene is TRBV2, the J gene TRBJ2-1; D possibly corresponds to TRBD2 (6 bases). Trimming left V 6 bases short and J 0 bases short, with 15 bases between. The CDR3 extends over 16 amino acids. Germline V gene data show CDR1 as SNHLY and CDR2 as FYNNEI. CDR3 amino acids: CASRDILAVSYNEQFF. The DNA for the CDR3 is TGTGCCAGCAGGGATATATTAGCGGTCTCCTACAATGAGCAGTTCTTC. The whole variable domain, remainder taken from reference TRBV2 and TRBJ2-1, is EPEVTQTPSHQVTQMGQEVILRCVPISNHLYFYWYRQILGQKVEFLVSFYNNEISEKSEIFDDQFSVERPDGSNFTLKIRSTKLEDSAMYFCASRDILAVSYNEQFFGPGTRLTVL.